This TCR beta chain appears in the sequencing data of a study of T-cell reconstitution after alpha-beta-depleted transplantation in children. CDR1 LNHNV and CDR2 YYDKDF come from the germline V gene (reference sequence). Trimming removed 4 bases from V and 6 bases from J, with 12 bases in between. The CDR3 consists of 14 residues. Study-level results: T cells produced anew were the main source of T-cell counts and diversity one year after transplant. Reportedly, only several hundred clones from non-depleted graft cells drove alpha-beta T-cell counts at about two months. Surviving recipient T cells and thymic progenitors accounted for the high day-60 TCRbeta diversity observed in some patients.

Unique molecular identifiers tagged the TCRbeta library. TCRdb used MiXCR to reprocess the PCR reads, holding one entry per CDR3 protein. The data show almost 500,000 distinct CDR3 sequences, with roughly a tenth seen just once and around 2% held by the top ten. This clonotype was seen at least ten times. Antigen unknown. J is TRBJ2-2 and V is TRBV15, with a possible D match to TRBD1 (5 bases). The receptor was isolated from a child aged 2-9 years with inherited bone marrow failure, due to receive a stem cell transplant. The source was PBMCs, collected before TCRalphabeta/CD19-depleted stem cell transplant. CDR3 coding DNA: TGTGCCACCAGCAATCCCGCAGGGCCCGGGGAGCTGTTTTTT. It yields the protein CATSNPAGPGELFF.